One sample yielded the 3 T cell receptor beta chains listed below, sequenced in a study of vaccination and CD4 T cells after COVID-19. As for treatment: roughly 10-day PBMC culture with coronavirus spike peptide pools or control peptides (ViraFEST assay). The unexposed donor provided CD4+ T cells, which were taken before the COVID-19 pandemic (2011-2018). An Oncomine TCR Beta short-read assay was used to sequence the DNA from cultured CD4+ T cells. Cultured CD4+ T cells yielded the extracted genomic DNA. TCRdb re-called the PCR reads through MiXCR, storing one row per CDR3 protein. This sample carries 9,500 or so distinct CDR3 sequences, about 35% of them seen once, and the ten largest clones take 6.5% to 9%. For these receptors, no antigen is known. The sample was CD4+ T cells from blood, cultured in vitro. Receptors were obtained from a human donor in good health.

Only a few counts were recorded for this clonotype. The genes are TRBV6-5 and TRBJ1-5, with D possibly being TRBD1 (6 bases). Per the germline V gene, CDR1 is MNHEY and CDR2 is SVGAGI. CDR3 length equals 14 residues. Trimming removed 4 bases from V and 3 bases from J, with 10 bases in between. The CDR3 here is CASSLTGLNQPQHF. The CDR3 region has the DNA TGTGCCAGCAGTTTAACAGGGCTCAATCAGCCCCAGCATTTT.

This clonotype has only a few counts. The genes are TRBV6-4 and TRBJ2-3; the match to TRBD2 covers 9 bases. Germline CDR1 MRHNA, CDR2 SNTAGT. J gave up 0 bases and V 4 bases, and 2 bases lay outside the gene matches. The CDR3 length is 15 residues. The DNA for the CDR3 is TGTGCCAGCAGTGCTACTAGCGGGAGCACAGATACGCAGTATTTT. Its translation is CASSATSGSTDTQYF.

This clonotype was counted only a few times. V and J are TRBV21-1 and TRBJ2-5; the D call TRBD2 from the table was never checked on the DNA. TRBV21-1 is noted as a pseudogene. The CDR3 length is 16 residues. Here the CDR3 reads CASSLGPQGSQETQYF. For the CDR3, the DNA is TGTGCCAGCAGCTTAGGGCCCCAGGGGTCCCAAGAGACCCAGTACTTC.